This TCR beta chain was documented in a study of blood T cells in healthy people across ages. Whole-study results and caveats: Significant beta diversity loss was already apparent by age about 42, declining roughly linearly.

Germline-derived CDR1 and CDR2 are MNHNS and SASEGT. Trimming removed 4 bases from V and 3 bases from J, with 15 bases in between. The CDR3 extends over 15 amino acids. Note on this clonotype: The target antigen is unknown.

A second roughly 7 to 12 cycle PCR used barcoded and J-beta primers. Each cDNA molecule received a tag from a template-switch adaptor that had 12 random nucleotides. TCRdb ran MiXCR on the 5' RACE reads and lists one entry per CDR3 protein. This repertoire shows roughly 1,000,000 distinct CDR3 sequences, almost 25% found once; its top ten account for about 0.72%. This sample also belongs to another study, concerning T cells of mothers and their children.

Sequencing was performed on blood. The chain links TRBV6-1 to TRBJ1-1; no clear D gene. The sequence came from a girl aged 2-10 years in good health. The DNA of the CDR3 is TGTGCCAGCAGTGCTAGGATCCAACGTGACACTGAAGCTTTCTTT. This encodes CASSARIQRDTEAFF.